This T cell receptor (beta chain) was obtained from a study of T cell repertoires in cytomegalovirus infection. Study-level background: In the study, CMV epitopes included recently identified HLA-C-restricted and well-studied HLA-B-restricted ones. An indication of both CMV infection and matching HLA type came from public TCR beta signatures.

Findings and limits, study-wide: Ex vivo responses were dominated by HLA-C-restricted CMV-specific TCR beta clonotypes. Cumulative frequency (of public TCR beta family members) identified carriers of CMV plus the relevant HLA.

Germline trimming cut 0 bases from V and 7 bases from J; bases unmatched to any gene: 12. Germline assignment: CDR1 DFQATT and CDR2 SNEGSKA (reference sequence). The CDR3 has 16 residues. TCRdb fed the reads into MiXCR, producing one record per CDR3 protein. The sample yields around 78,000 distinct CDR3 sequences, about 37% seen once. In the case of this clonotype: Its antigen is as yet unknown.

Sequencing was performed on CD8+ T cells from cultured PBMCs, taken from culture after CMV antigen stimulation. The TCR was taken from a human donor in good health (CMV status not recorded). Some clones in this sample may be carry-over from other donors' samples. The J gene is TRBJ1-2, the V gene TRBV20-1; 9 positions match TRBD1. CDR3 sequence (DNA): TGCAGTGCTAGAGATAAGGGGACAGGGACGGTTCGTGGCTACACCTTC. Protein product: CSARDKGTGTVRGYTF.